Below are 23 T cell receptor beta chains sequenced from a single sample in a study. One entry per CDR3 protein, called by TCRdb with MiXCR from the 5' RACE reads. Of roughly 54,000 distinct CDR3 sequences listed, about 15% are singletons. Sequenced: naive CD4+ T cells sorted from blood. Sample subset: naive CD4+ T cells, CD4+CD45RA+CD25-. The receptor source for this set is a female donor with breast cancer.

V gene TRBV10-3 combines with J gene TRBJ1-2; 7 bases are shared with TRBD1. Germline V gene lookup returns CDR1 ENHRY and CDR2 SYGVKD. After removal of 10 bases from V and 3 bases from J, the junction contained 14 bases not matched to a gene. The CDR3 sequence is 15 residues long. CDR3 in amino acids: CATATGLRGYYGYTF. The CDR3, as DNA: TGTGCCACCGCGACAGGGTTGAGAGGATACTATGGCTACACCTTC.

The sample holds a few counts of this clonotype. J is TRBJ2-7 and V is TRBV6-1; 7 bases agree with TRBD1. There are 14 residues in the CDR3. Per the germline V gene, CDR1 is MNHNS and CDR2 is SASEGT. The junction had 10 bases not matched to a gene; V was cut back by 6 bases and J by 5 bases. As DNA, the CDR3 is TGTGCCAGCAGCCGGGACGACAGGGCCCACGAGCAGTACTTC. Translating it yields CASSRDDRAHEQYF.

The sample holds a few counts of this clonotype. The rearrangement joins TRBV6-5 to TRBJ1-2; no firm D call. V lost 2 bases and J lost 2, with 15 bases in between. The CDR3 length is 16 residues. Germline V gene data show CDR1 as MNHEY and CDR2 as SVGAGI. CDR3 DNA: TGTGCCAGCAGTTACGCTCTGCCGGGGAAGAACTATGGCTACACCTTC. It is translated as CASSYALPGKNYGYTF.

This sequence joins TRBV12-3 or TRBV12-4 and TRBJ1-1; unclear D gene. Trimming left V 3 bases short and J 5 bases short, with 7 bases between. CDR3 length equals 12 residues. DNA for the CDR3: TGTGCCAGCAGTTTGCGGAGAACTGAAGCTTTCTTT. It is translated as CASSLRRTEAFF.

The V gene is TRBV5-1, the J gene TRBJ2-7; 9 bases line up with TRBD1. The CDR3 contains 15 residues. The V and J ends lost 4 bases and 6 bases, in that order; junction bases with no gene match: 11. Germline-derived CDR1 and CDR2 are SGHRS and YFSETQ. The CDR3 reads CASSPRDREDSEQYF. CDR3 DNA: TGCGCCAGCAGCCCACGGGACAGGGAGGACAGCGAGCAGTACTTC.

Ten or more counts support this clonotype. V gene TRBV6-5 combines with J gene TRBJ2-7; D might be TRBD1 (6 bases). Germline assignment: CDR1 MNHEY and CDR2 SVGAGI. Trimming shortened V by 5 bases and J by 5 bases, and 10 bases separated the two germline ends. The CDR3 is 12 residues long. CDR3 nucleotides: TGTGCCAGCAGTGGGAACAGGGACGAGCAGTACTTC. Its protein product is CASSGNRDEQYF.

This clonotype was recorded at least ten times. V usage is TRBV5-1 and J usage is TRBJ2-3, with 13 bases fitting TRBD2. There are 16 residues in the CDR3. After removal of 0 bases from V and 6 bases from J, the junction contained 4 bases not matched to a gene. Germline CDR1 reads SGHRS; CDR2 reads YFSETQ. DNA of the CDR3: TGCGCCAGCAGCTTGGTAGGACTAGCGGGAGCCGATACGCAGTATTTT. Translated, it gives CASSLVGLAGADTQYF.

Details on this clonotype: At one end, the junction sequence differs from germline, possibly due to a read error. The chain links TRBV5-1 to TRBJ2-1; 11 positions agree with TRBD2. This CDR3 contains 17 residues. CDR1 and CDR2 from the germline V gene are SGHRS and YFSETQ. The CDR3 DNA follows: TGCGCCAGCAGCTTGGGAAATAGCGGGAGGGCCTACAATGAGCAGTCCTTC. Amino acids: CASSLGNSGRAYNEQSF.

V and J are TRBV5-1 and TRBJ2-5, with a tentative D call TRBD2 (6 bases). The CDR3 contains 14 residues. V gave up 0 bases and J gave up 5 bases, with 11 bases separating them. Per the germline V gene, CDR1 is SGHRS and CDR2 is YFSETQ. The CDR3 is CASSLDLAGETQYF. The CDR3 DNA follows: TGCGCCAGCAGCTTGGACCTGGCGGGGGAGACCCAGTACTTC. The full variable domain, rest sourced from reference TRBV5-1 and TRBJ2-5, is KAGVTQTPRYLIKTRGQQVTLSCSPISGHRSVSWYQQTPGQGLQFLFEYFSETQRNKGNFPGRFSGRQFSNSRSEMNVSTLELGDSALYLCASSLDLAGETQYFGPGTRLLVL.

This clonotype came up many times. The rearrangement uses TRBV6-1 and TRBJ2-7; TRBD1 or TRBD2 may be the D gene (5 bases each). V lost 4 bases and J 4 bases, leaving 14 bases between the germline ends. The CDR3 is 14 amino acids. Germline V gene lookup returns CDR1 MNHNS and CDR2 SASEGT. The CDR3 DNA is TGTGCCAGCAGTGTAGGGACGGCCACATACGAGCAGTACTTC. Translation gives CASSVGTATYEQYF.

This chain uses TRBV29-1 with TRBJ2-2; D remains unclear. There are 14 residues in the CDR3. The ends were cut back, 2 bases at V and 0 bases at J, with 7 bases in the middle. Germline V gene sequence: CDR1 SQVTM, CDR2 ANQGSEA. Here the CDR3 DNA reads TGCAGCGTTGAAAGGTTCACGAACACCGGGGAGCTGTTTTTT. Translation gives CSVERFTNTGELFF.

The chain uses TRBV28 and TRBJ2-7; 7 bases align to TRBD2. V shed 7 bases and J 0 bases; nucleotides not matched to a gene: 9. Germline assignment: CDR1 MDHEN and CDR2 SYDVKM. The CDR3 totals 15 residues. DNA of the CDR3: TGTGCCAGCACCAATGGGGAGGGCAGCTCCTACGAGCAGTACTTC. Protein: CASTNGEGSSYEQYF.

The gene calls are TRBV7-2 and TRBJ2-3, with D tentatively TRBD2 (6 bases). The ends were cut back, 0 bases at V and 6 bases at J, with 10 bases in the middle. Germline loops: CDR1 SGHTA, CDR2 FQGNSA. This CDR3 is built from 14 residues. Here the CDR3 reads CASSLARGRDTQYF. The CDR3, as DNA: TGTGCCAGCAGCTTAGCACGTGGGAGGGATACGCAGTATTTT.

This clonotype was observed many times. This CDR3 reads CASSSGTEETQYF. The CDR3 coding sequence is TGCGCCAGCAGCTCTGGGACAGAAGAGACCCAGTACTTC. V and J are TRBV5-1 and TRBJ2-5; 7 nucleotides agree with TRBD1. Germline trimming cut 3 bases from V and 3 bases from J; bases unmatched to any gene: 2. Germline V gene lookup returns CDR1 SGHRS and CDR2 YFSETQ. CDR3 length: 13 amino acids.

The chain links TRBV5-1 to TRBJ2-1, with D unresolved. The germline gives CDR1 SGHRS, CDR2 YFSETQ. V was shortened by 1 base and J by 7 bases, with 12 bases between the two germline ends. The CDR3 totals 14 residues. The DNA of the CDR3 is TGCGCCAGCAGCTTGCAGCCAGACAAGAATGAGCAGTTCTTC. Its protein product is CASSLQPDKNEQFF.

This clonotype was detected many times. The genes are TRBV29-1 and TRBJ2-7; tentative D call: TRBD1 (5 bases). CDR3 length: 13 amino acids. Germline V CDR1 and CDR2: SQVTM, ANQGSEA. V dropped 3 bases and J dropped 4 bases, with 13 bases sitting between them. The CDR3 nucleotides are TGCAGCGTTGACGGCCAGGGTAGGTACGAGCAGTACTTC. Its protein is CSVDGQGRYEQYF.

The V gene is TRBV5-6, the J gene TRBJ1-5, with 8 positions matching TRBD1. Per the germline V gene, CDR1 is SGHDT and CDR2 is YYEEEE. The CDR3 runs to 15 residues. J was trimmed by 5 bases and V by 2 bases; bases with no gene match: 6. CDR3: CASSFGRGHDQPQHF. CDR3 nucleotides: TGTGCCAGCAGCTTCGGCAGGGGGCACGATCAGCCCCAGCATTTT.

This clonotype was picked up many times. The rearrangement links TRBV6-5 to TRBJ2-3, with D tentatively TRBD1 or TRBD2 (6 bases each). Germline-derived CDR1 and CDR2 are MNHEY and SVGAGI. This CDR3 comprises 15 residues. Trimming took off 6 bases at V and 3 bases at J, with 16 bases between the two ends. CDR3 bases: TGTGCCAGCAGCCGAGGGGGGCCCGTTACAGATACGCAGTATTTT. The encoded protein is CASSRGGPVTDTQYF.

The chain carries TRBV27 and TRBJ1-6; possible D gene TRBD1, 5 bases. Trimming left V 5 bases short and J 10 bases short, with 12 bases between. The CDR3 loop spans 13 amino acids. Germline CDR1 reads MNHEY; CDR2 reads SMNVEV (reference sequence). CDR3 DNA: TGTGCCAGCAGTGGCACGGGGGTGTCACCCCTCCACTTT. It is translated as CASSGTGVSPLHF.

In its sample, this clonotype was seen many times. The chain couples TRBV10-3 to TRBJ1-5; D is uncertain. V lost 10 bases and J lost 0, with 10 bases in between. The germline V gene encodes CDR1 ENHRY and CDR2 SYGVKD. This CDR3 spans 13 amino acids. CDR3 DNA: TGTGCCACCTCGGTCGATAGCAATCAGCCCCAGCATTTT. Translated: CATSVDSNQPQHF.

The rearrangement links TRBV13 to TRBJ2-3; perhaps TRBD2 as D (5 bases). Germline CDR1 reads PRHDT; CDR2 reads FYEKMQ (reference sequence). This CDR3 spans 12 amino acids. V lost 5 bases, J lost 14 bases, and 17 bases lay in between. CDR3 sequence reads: CASSPRGLGPYF. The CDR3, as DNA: TGTGCCAGCAGCCCCCGCGGACTCGGCCCGTATTTT.

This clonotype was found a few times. The CDR3 region has the DNA TGCAGTGCCGCGACGGGGCGGGTGGGGTTGGAGCCCCAGCATTTT. It translates to CSAATGRVGLEPQHF. This sequence joins TRBV20-1 and TRBJ1-5, with a possible D match to TRBD1 (5 bases). Germline V gives CDR1 DFQATT, CDR2 SNEGSKA (reference sequence). V was pared by 6 bases and J by 8 bases, with 23 bases between. The CDR3 is 15 residues long.

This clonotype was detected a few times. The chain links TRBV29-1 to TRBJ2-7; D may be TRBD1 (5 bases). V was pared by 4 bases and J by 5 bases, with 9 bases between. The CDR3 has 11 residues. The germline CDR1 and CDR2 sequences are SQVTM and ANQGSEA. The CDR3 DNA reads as TGCAGCGTTGTTCAGGGTCACGAGCAGTACTTC. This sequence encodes CSVVQGHEQYF.